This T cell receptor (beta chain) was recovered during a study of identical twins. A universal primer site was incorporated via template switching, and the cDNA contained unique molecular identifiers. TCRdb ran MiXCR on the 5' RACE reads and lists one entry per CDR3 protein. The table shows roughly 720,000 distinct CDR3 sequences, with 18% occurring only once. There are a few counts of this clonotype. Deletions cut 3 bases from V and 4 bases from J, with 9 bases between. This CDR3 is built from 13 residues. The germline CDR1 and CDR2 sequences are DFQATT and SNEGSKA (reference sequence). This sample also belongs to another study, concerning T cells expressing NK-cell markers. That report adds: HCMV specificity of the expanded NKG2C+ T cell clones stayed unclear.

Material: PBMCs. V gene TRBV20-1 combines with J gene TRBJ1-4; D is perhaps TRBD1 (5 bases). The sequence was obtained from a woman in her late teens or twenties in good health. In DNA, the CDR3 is TGCAGTGCTAGGAGGCAGGGTAATGAAAAACTGTTTTTT. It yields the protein CSARRQGNEKLFF.